The 23 T cell receptor beta chains below all came from one sample that was sequenced in a study of cytomegalovirus exposure and HLA in healthy donors. The PCR had 60 Vbeta and 13 Jbeta primers. Here immunoSEQ multiplex PCR was the method, and the copy in TCRdb shows in-frame clones only, minus some. The sample shows roughly 140,000 clones, around 76% of them seen only once. Material for sequencing was PBMCs. The origin of the receptors is a man between 18 and 29 years old in good health and CMV-seronegative.

The chain couples TRBV7-2 to TRBJ2-1; no reliable D call. In germline, CDR1 is SGHTA, CDR2 FQGNSA. The CDR3 runs 13 residues. V was clipped by 1 base and J by 6 bases, with 7 bases between them. The CDR3 DNA is TGTGCCAGCAGCTTAGTTCCGAGCAATGAGCAGTTCTTC. Translation gives CASSLVPSNEQFF.

V and J are TRBV18 and TRBJ2-5, with 12 bases aligning to TRBD2. CDR1 and CDR2 (germline): KGHSH, LQKENI. This CDR3 comprises 16 residues. With V trimmed by 3 bases and J by 5 bases, 7 bases remained unmatched. The CDR3 reads CASSPATSGSWETQYF. CDR3 sequence (DNA): TGTGCCAGCTCACCGGCGACTAGCGGGAGTTGGGAGACCCAGTACTTC.

This chain joins TRBV6-1 and TRBJ2-5, with D maybe TRBD1 (7 bases). The germline V gene encodes CDR1 MNHNS and CDR2 SASEGT. This CDR3 has 14 residues. Deletions cut 6 bases from V and 1 base from J, with 12 bases between. The CDR3 DNA is TGTGCCAGCAGACGACAGGGAGGCCAAGAGACCCAGTACTTC. Translation gives CASRRQGGQETQYF.

This chain uses TRBV5-6 with TRBJ2-7; 11 bases are a match to TRBD2. Per the germline V gene, CDR1 is SGHDT and CDR2 is YYEEEE. The ends lost 1 base at V and 1 base at J; junction bases unmatched: 4. The CDR3 runs 16 residues. CDR3 loop: CASSLIGTSGSYEQYF. Written as DNA, the CDR3 is TGTGCCAGCAGCTTGATTGGGACTAGCGGATCCTACGAGCAGTACTTC.

This clone is a singleton in its sample. J is TRBJ1-3 and V is TRBV6-1; D uncertain. Between the trimmed V and J ends, which lost 6 bases and 8 bases, there was a span of 14 bases. Germline V CDR1 and CDR2: MNHNS, SASEGT. This CDR3 has 13 residues. The CDR3 here is CASSEVSEDTIYF. In nucleotides, the CDR3 is TGTGCCAGCAGCGAGGTTTCGGAAGACACCATATATTTT.

This chain joins TRBV5-4 and TRBJ1-1, with 7 bases aligning to TRBD1. CDR1 SGHNT and CDR2 YYREEE come from the germline V gene (reference sequence). The V and J ends lost 7 bases and 1 base, in that order; junction bases with no gene match: 10. The CDR3 sequence is 15 residues long. For the CDR3, the DNA is TGTGCCAGCGGCAAACAGGGGCCCCGGAACACTGAAGCTTTCTTT. It translates to CASGKQGPRNTEAFF.

About this clone itself: The sample holds other DNA sequences that translate to the same CDR3. J is TRBJ2-1 and V is TRBV9; 7 positions agree with TRBD2. V gave up 0 bases and J gave up 2 bases; unmatched junction bases: 2. Germline-derived CDR1 and CDR2 are SGDLS and YYNGEE. This CDR3 spans 15 amino acids. The DNA for the CDR3 is TGTGCCAGCAGCGTAGTTGCGGGAGCCTACAATGAGCAGTTCTTC. Residues: CASSVVAGAYNEQFF.

The chain has TRBV6-5 and TRBJ1-2; 8 bases are a match to TRBD1. The CDR3 is 14 amino acids. V shed 2 bases, J shed 8 bases, and the junction held 7 bases outside the gene matches. Germline CDR1 reads MNHEY; CDR2 reads SVGAGI. The CDR3 DNA reads TGTGCCAGCAGTTACCAGGGGGCCTTCGGCGGCTACACCTTC. This codes for CASSYQGAFGGYTF.

The chain recombines TRBV13 with TRBJ2-7; 9 positions match TRBD2. Germline V gene sequence: CDR1 PRHDT, CDR2 FYEKMQ (reference sequence). CDR3 length: 15 amino acids. J gave up 7 bases and V 3 bases, and 10 bases lay outside the gene matches. The CDR3 here is CASSLISSGIREQYF. CDR3 coding DNA: TGTGCCAGCAGCTTGATCTCTAGCGGGATTCGAGAGCAGTACTTC.

V usage is TRBV19 and J usage is TRBJ1-1; 10 bases line up with TRBD1. Germline lookup yields CDR1 LNHDA and CDR2 SQIVND (reference sequence). Trimming removed 4 bases from V and 0 bases from J; junction bases left unmatched: 8. CDR3 length: 17 amino acids. CDR3 sequence reads: CASSNRDRGRMNTEAFF. The CDR3 coding sequence is TGTGCCAGTAGTAACCGGGACAGGGGCCGAATGAACACTGAAGCTTTCTTT. Variable domain in full (rest from reference TRBV19 and TRBJ1-1): DGGITQSPKYLFRKEGQNVTLSCEQNLNHDAMYWYRQDPGQGLRLIYYSQIVNDFQKGDIAEGYSVSREKKESFPLTVTSAQKNPTAFYLCASSNRDRGRMNTEAFFGQGTRLTVV.

A word on this clone: Additional DNA sequences in this sample encode the identical CDR3. The chain joins TRBV5-8 to TRBJ2-3; the D is unclear. The CDR3 is made up of 14 amino acids. Deletions cut 2 bases from V and 0 bases from J, with 7 bases between. The V gene's germline CDR1 is SGHTS and CDR2 YDEGEE. This CDR3 is CASSLRGSTDTQYF. The CDR3 DNA follows: TGTGCCAGCAGCTTAAGAGGAAGCACAGATACGCAGTATTTT.

The chain combines TRBV19 with TRBJ1-5; D is ambiguous. Trimming took off 3 bases at V and 1 base at J, with 13 bases between the two ends. In germline, CDR1 is LNHDA, CDR2 SQIVND (reference sequence). The CDR3 runs to 16 residues. The CDR3 nucleotides read TGTGCCAGTAGTATTTTCTCGGGGTTGAGCAATCAGCCCCAGCATTTT. Amino acids: CASSIFSGLSNQPQHF.

The rearrangement joins TRBV27 to TRBJ2-1; no clear D gene. This CDR3 is built from 18 residues. The V gene's germline CDR1 is MNHEY and CDR2 SMNVEV (reference sequence). V lost 2 bases and J 0 bases, leaving 17 bases between the germline ends. CDR3 sequence: CASSLNSPYASSYNEQFF. The CDR3 nucleotides are TGTGCCAGCAGTTTAAATTCGCCTTACGCTAGCTCCTACAATGAGCAGTTCTTC.

This clone was recorded only once. V is TRBV6-4 and J is TRBJ2-1, with TRBD2 matching over 10 bases. The CDR3 totals 13 residues. Germline CDR1 reads MRHNA; CDR2 reads SNTAGT. Losses at the gene ends were 7 bases for V and 12 bases for J; bases not matched to a gene: 9. The CDR3 DNA follows: TGTGCCAGCAAACCGAGCGGGGGGGCAAGGCAGTTCTTC. This codes for CASKPSGGARQFF.

The V and J genes are TRBV19 and TRBJ1-2; TRBD1 matches 7 bases. Germline CDR1 reads LNHDA; CDR2 reads SQIVND (reference sequence). The CDR3 extends over 13 amino acids. V was pared by 5 bases and J by 4 bases, with 4 bases of the junction left unmatched. As DNA, the CDR3 is TGTGCCAGTAGTGGGGACAGCCGCTATGGCTACACCTTC. Amino acid sequence: CASSGDSRYGYTF.

V is TRBV5-1 and J is TRBJ2-7; D ambiguous. CDR3 length: 9 residues. CDR1 SGHRS and CDR2 YFSETQ come from the germline V gene. With 4 bases removed from V and 12 bases from J, the gap between germline ends came to 8 bases. CDR3 coding DNA: TGCGCCAGCAGCCCCCCCCGGTACTTC. The encoded protein is CASSPPRYF.

The chain couples TRBV7-9 to TRBJ2-7, with 7 positions matching TRBD1. This CDR3 region has 14 residues. Trimming cost V 3 bases and J 2 bases; bases outside gene matches: 4. Germline CDR1 reads SEHNR; CDR2 reads FQNEAQ (reference sequence). The CDR3 coding sequence is TGTGCCAGCAGCTTCCGGGACAGAGCCTACGAGCAGTACTTC. Encoded protein: CASSFRDRAYEQYF.

CDR3 nucleotide sequence: TGTGCCTGGAGTCCTTGGCGGGGACCTTCCTACGAGCAGTACTTC. Translation: CAWSPWRGPSYEQYF. V gene TRBV30 combines with J gene TRBJ2-5; D possibly corresponds to TRBD2 (6 bases). The J call is uncertain, as TRBJ2-7 better fits the DNA end. The CDR3 has 15 amino acids. CDR1 is GTSNPN, CDR2 SVGIG, per germline (reference sequence).

For the CDR3, the DNA is TGTGCCAGCAGTTTAGGTTTCGGGGTCCCTAATGAAAAACTGTTTTTT. This gives the protein CASSLGFGVPNEKLFF. The genes are TRBV28 and TRBJ1-4; D is ambiguous. Trimming took off 2 bases at V and 3 bases at J, with 13 bases between the two ends. The CDR3 is 16 amino acids. The V gene's germline CDR1 is MDHEN and CDR2 SYDVKM.

The gene calls are TRBV7-9 and TRBJ2-5; D is uncertain. This CDR3 comprises 14 residues. Germline V CDR1 and CDR2: SEHNR, FQNEAQ (reference sequence). V dropped 2 bases and J dropped 5 bases, with 12 bases sitting between them. The CDR3: CASSLHGTGETQYF. In DNA, the CDR3 is TGTGCCAGCAGCTTACACGGAACCGGGGAGACCCAGTACTTC.

The chain combines TRBV4-1 with TRBJ2-5, with D perhaps matching TRBD1 (5 bases). Between the trimmed V and J ends, which lost 0 bases and 5 bases, there was a span of 10 bases. The CDR3 spans 14 residues. Germline loops: CDR1 MGHRA, CDR2 YSYEKL. This CDR3 is CASSQEGRDETQYF. Here the CDR3 DNA reads TGCGCCAGCAGCCAAGAGGGCAGGGATGAGACCCAGTACTTC.

The chain is built from TRBV27 and TRBJ2-5; 8 positions agree with TRBD2. With 10 bases clipped from V and 5 bases from J, the junction kept 9 bases outside the gene matches. The CDR3 is 13 amino acids. The germline CDR1 and CDR2 sequences are MNHEY and SMNVEV (reference sequence). In nucleotides, the CDR3 is TGTGCCATATCTCAGCGGGGGTCCGAGACCCAGTACTTC. Translated, it gives CAISQRGSETQYF.

The chain has TRBV11-3 and TRBJ1-1, with TRBD1 identical over 11 bases. Germline loops: CDR1 SGHNT, CDR2 YENEEA. V shed 3 bases, J shed 5 bases, and the junction held 5 bases outside the gene matches. The CDR3 runs to 15 residues. The CDR3 loop reads CASSLGQGEGTEAFF. CDR3 DNA sequence: TGTGCCAGCAGCTTGGGACAGGGGGAAGGAACTGAAGCTTTCTTT.